The clone carrying this TCR beta chain turned up a few times. CDR3 length: 15 residues. CDR1 and CDR2 (germline): GTSNPN, SVGIG (reference sequence). V shed 3 bases and J 6 bases; nucleotides not matched to a gene: 10. The data originate from a study of blood T cell repertoires in COVID-19. Looking at the study overall: In each case, the material was cDNA or gDNA derived from T cells, B-cell-depleted T cells, or PBMCs.

As originally analysed: Estimation of nucleated cell counts relied on the amplification of reference gene primers. Clones were sequenced by immunoSEQ multiplex PCR, and TCRdb holds only the in-frame ones, with some missing. V and J calls and clone size are copied from that table; D and trimming were computed from the DNA. The sample includes around 250,000 clones, 65% to 90% of them seen just once. The sequence came from a woman between 45 and 60 years old with acute COVID-19. The rearrangement joins TRBV30 to TRBJ1-5; TRBD1 matches 8 bases. The sequencing input was PBMCs or T cells enriched from blood (not recorded which). CDR3: CAWRLDGTGGQPQHF. The CDR3 bases are TGTGCCTGGAGACTGGACGGGACAGGCGGTCAGCCCCAGCATTTT.